The clone carrying this T cell receptor (beta chain) was picked up a small number of times. Its target is not known. This entry comes from a study of T cells after yellow fever vaccination. Findings and caveats of the study: A small share of clonotypes appeared in both CD4 and CD8 compartments. Weaker overall, the secondary response nonetheless peaked faster (day 5 versus 15).

TCRdb called the 5' RACE reads again in MiXCR, with one record for every CDR3 protein. This sample yields some 560,000 distinct CDR3 sequences, of which about 17% are seen a single time; around 16% belongs to the top ten. Germline CDR1 MGHRA, CDR2 YSYEKL. The CDR3 is made up of 18 amino acids. V lost 0 bases to trimming and J lost 8 bases, with 24 bases between them. The sequence was obtained from a young man who received the YFV17D yellow fever vaccine. Sequencing used PBMCs, obtained about 5 days after the first yellow fever vaccination. This sequence joins TRBV4-1 and TRBJ2-3; D gene unclear. CDR3 residues: CASSQDSPPGAGILTQYF. Here the CDR3 DNA reads TGCGCCAGCAGCCAAGATAGCCCACCCGGAGCTGGAATTCTTACGCAGTATTTT.